The T cell receptor (beta chain) described here comes from a study of T cell responses to AZD1222 COVID-19 vaccine. The germline V gene has CDR1 SGHDT and CDR2 YYEEEE. This CDR3 has 12 amino acids. Trimming took 4 bases from V and 3 from J, leaving 5 bases between them. Using immunoSEQ multiplex PCR, the repertoire was profiled, and TCRdb retains in-frame clones only, with some absent. The top ten hold 1.5% to 2% of the sample, which has some 170,000 clones, about 89% seen once. The V gene is TRBV5-6, the J gene TRBJ1-5; D is unresolved. Material: peripheral blood, obtained on day 0 of AZD1222 vaccination. The sequence was collected from an adult in good health. In DNA, the CDR3 is TGTGCCAGCAGCCAATACAATCAGCCCCAGCATTTT. It is translated as CASSQYNQPQHF. Based on the CDR3 plus reference TRBV5-6 and TRBJ1-5, the full variable domain is DAGVTQSPTHLIKTRGQQVTLRCSPKSGHDTVSWYQQALGQGPQFIFQYYEEEERQRGNFPDRFSGHQFPNYSSELNVNALLLGDSALYLCASSQYNQPQHFGDGTRLSIL.